This T cell receptor (beta chain) was captured by sequencing in a study of shared clonotypes between healthy human individuals. Generated by immunoSEQ multiplex PCR, the TCRdb table keeps only in-frame clones and is missing some. The profile shows 950,000 to 1,300,000 clones, about 74% of them singletons. In the CD4+ fraction, cells were divided into CD45RA+ naive and CD45RA-negative memory subsets. There are a few counts of this clone. CDR1 is SEHNR, CDR2 FQNEAQ, per germline (reference sequence). Trimming took off 0 bases at V and 4 bases at J, with 8 bases between the two ends. The CDR3 has 14 residues.

The chain uses TRBV7-9 and TRBJ2-3; maybe TRBD1 (6 bases). This TCR came from a man aged 18 to 29 in good health. Sequenced material: memory CD4+ T cells sorted from blood. As for subset: CD45RA-negative fraction. For the CDR3, the DNA is TGTGCCAGCAGCTTAGCGCAGGGGTCAGATACGCAGTATTTT. Its translation is CASSLAQGSDTQYF.